The 15 T cell receptor beta chains listed next were all sequenced from one sample in a study of blood T cell repertoires in COVID-19. TCRdb's table, derived via immunoSEQ multiplex PCR, lists solely in-frame clones and lacks some. The sample has some 150,000 clones; about 88% are singletons. The material sequenced was peripheral blood. The receptors stem from a woman in her 70s with acute or convalescent COVID-19.

This clone was picked up one time. The genes are TRBV7-6 and TRBJ2-3; TRBD2 matches at 10 bases. The CDR3 runs to 16 residues. V dropped 5 bases and J dropped 1; count of bases not matched to a gene: 6. CDR1 is SGHVS and CDR2 is FNYEAQ in the germline V gene. CDR3 sequence: CASSRSGGPRTDTQYF. The CDR3 coding sequence is TGTGCCAGCAGCCGTAGCGGGGGGCCTCGCACAGATACGCAGTATTTT. Drawing the rest from reference TRBV7-6 and TRBJ2-3, the complete variable domain is GAGVSQSPRYKVTKRGQDVALRCDPISGHVSLYWYRQALGQGPEFLTYFNYEAQQDKSGLPNDRFSAERPEGSISTLTIQRTEQRDSAMYRCASSRSGGPRTDTQYFGPGTRLTVL.

The V call is TRBV7-9, the J call TRBJ1-2, with TRBD1 matching 8 bases. V was pared by 1 base and J by 4 bases, with 5 bases of the junction left unmatched. Germline assignment: CDR1 SEHNR and CDR2 FQNEAQ (reference sequence). The CDR3 length is 15 residues. Written as DNA, the CDR3 is TGTGCCAGCAGCTTAGGGGCAGGGGGCCTCTATGGCTACACCTTC. This sequence encodes CASSLGAGGLYGYTF.

This clone was seen a few times. In DNA, the CDR3 is TGTGCCAGCAACCCCCCGGGTGACCTTCGGTATGGCTACACCTTC. Translating it yields CASNPPGDLRYGYTF. The chain combines TRBV5-6 with TRBJ1-2; D not resolved. The V end lost 6 bases, the J end lost 5 bases, and 20 bases lay between the germline ends. The CDR3 sequence is 15 residues long. The germline V gene has CDR1 SGHDT and CDR2 YYEEEE. Supplemented by reference TRBV5-6 and TRBJ1-2, the full variable domain reads DAGVTQSPTHLIKTRGQQVTLRCSPKSGHDTVSWYQQALGQGPQFIFQYYEEEERQRGNFPDRFSGHQFPNYSSELNVNALLLGDSALYLCASNPPGDLRYGYTFGSGTRLTVV.

The CDR3 coding sequence is TGTGCCAGCTCACCACCGAGAAGGAGTAGCAATCAGCCCCAGCATTTT. Translated: CASSPPRRSSNQPQHF. This chain connects TRBV18 to TRBJ1-5; no clear D. Per the germline V gene, CDR1 is KGHSH and CDR2 is LQKENI. Deletions cut 0 bases from V and 0 bases from J, with 9 bases between. There are 16 residues in the CDR3.

The chain links TRBV6-5 to TRBJ1-6; D call uncertain. Germline V CDR1 and CDR2: MNHEY, SVGAGI. This CDR3 spans 15 amino acids. V was trimmed by 5 bases and J by 4 bases, leaving 12 bases between them. The CDR3 nucleotides read TGTGCCAGCAGTCCGGGGTCATTATATAATTCACCCCTCCACTTT. Its translation: CASSPGSLYNSPLHF.

This rearrangement joins TRBV20-1 to TRBJ1-6; D is unclear. The germline V and J ends were trimmed by 3 bases and 9 bases, with 6 bases remaining between them. CDR3 length equals 11 residues. CDR1 is DFQATT, CDR2 SNEGSKA, per germline (reference sequence). The CDR3 DNA sequence: TGCAGTGCTAGCCCGGGTTCACCCCTCCACTTT. It specifies CSASPGSPLHF.

This chain joins TRBV6-2 or TRBV6-3 and TRBJ2-3; perhaps TRBD1 as D (8 bases). CDR1 and CDR2 (germline): MNHEY, SVGEGT. This CDR3 contains 17 residues. Deletions cut 6 bases from V and 0 bases from J, with 19 bases between. CDR3: CASSPLGGTGSTDTQYF. The DNA of the CDR3 is TGTGCCAGCAGCCCCCTCGGGGGGACAGGTAGCACAGATACGCAGTATTTT.

The chain links TRBV18 to TRBJ1-6; TRBD1 is a possible D gene (6 bases). CDR3 length equals 15 residues. Germline values: CDR1 KGHSH, CDR2 LQKENI. V gave up 0 bases and J gave up 7 bases, with 10 bases separating them. CDR3 loop: CASSPPGANNSPLHF. CDR3 sequence (DNA): TGTGCCAGCTCACCACCGGGGGCTAACAATTCACCCCTCCACTTT.

This clone was seen only once. V usage is TRBV5-1 and J usage is TRBJ1-1; weak D call: TRBD1 (5 bases). The CDR3 is 21 residues long. The germline V and J ends were trimmed by 0 bases and 0 bases, with 27 bases remaining between them. The germline CDR1 and CDR2 sequences are SGHRS and YFSETQ. The CDR3 protein is CASSLARQRDGMGILNTEAFF. In DNA form, the CDR3 reads TGCGCCAGCAGCTTGGCGCGACAGAGAGATGGGATGGGGATCCTGAACACTGAAGCTTTCTTT.

The chain is built from TRBV18 and TRBJ2-5; D is perhaps TRBD2 (6 bases). In germline, CDR1 is KGHSH, CDR2 LQKENI. The CDR3 covers 15 residues. V lost 3 bases, J lost 5 bases, and 16 bases lay in between. This CDR3 reads CASSPRGRAGETQYF. CDR3 bases: TGTGCCAGCTCACCGCGGGGCCGGGCGGGGGAGACCCAGTACTTC.

The chain couples TRBV5-1 to TRBJ2-1, with 8 bases matching TRBD1. Germline trimming cut 4 bases from V and 3 bases from J; bases unmatched to any gene: 9. Germline V gene data show CDR1 as SGHRS and CDR2 as YFSETQ. The CDR3 has 16 amino acids. The chain's CDR3 is CASSEPTGGYYNEQFF. The CDR3 nucleotides read TGCGCCAGCAGCGAACCCACAGGGGGATACTACAATGAGCAGTTCTTC.

This clone was found a few times. The CDR3 sequence: CASSLGRGAVNSPLHF. The CDR3 region has the DNA TGTGCCAGCAGCTTAGGTCGGGGGGCTGTAAATTCACCCCTCCACTTT. This chain joins TRBV7-6 and TRBJ1-6; tentatively, D is TRBD1 (6 bases). Germline CDR1 reads SGHVS; CDR2 reads FNYEAQ. Trimming took off 1 base at V and 7 bases at J, with 14 bases between the two ends. CDR3 length: 16 amino acids. Variable domain in full (rest from reference TRBV7-6 and TRBJ1-6): GAGVSQSPRYKVTKRGQDVALRCDPISGHVSLYWYRQALGQGPEFLTYFNYEAQQDKSGLPNDRFSAERPEGSISTLTIQRTEQRDSAMYRCASSLGRGAVNSPLHFGNGTRLTVT.

The V and J genes are TRBV19 and TRBJ2-5, with TRBD2 matching 12 bases. CDR1 LNHDA and CDR2 SQIVND come from the germline V gene (reference sequence). The CDR3 spans 14 residues. V trimming: 7 bases; J trimming: 5 bases; junction bases outside the gene matches: 5. CDR3: CASTSGGAFETQYF. The CDR3 bases are TGTGCCAGTACTAGCGGGGGGGCCTTCGAGACCCAGTACTTC.

The V gene is TRBV19, the J gene TRBJ1-5; unclear D gene. Germline V gene lookup returns CDR1 LNHDA and CDR2 SQIVND (reference sequence). The CDR3 is made up of 15 amino acids. V lost 1 base, J lost 3 bases, and 10 bases lay in between. CDR3 residues: CASSIGGGNNQPQHF. In DNA, the CDR3 is TGTGCCAGTAGTATAGGGGGAGGGAACAATCAGCCCCAGCATTTT. Drawing the rest from reference TRBV19 and TRBJ1-5, the complete variable domain is DGGITQSPKYLFRKEGQNVTLSCEQNLNHDAMYWYRQDPGQGLRLIYYSQIVNDFQKGDIAEGYSVSREKKESFPLTVTSAQKNPTAFYLCASSIGGGNNQPQHFGDGTRLSIL.

The chain has TRBV19 and TRBJ2-1; a weak D match, TRBD1 (5 bases). Germline loops: CDR1 LNHDA, CDR2 SQIVND (reference sequence). V was pared by 4 bases and J by 8 bases, with 21 bases between. The CDR3 sequence is 16 residues long. CDR3 sequence (DNA): TGTGCCAGTAGTACCCGATTTAAAGAGACAGTCCATGAGCAGTTCTTC. Its protein product is CASSTRFKETVHEQFF.